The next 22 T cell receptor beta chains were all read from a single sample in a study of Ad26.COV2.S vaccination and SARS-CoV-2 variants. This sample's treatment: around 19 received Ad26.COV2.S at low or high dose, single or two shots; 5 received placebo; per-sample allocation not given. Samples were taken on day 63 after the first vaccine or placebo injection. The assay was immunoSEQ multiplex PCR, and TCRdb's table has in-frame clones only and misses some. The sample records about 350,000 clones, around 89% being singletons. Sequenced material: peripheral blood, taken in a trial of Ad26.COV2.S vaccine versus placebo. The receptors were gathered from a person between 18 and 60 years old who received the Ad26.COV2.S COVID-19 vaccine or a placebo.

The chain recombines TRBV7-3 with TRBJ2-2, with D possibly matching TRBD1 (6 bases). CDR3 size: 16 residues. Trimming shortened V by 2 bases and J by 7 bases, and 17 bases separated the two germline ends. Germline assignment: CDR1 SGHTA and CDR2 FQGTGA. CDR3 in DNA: TGTGCCAGCAGCTTAGGCGATCTGGGGGCTATCGGGGAGCTGTTTTTT. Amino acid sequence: CASSLGDLGAIGELFF.

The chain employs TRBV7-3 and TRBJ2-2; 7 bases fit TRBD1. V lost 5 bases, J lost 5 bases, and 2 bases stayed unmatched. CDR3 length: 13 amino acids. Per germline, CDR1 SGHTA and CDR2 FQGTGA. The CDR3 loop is CASSARGTGELFF. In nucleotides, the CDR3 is TGTGCCAGCAGCGCCAGGGGGACCGGGGAGCTGTTTTTT.

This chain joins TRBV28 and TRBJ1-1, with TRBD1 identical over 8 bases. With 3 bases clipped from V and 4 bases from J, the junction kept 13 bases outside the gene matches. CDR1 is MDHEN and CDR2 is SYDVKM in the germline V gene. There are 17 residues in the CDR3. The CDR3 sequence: CASSLWQGAGVSTEAFF. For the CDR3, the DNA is TGTGCCAGCAGTTTGTGGCAGGGGGCCGGTGTGAGCACTGAAGCTTTCTTT. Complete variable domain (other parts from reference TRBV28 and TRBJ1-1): DVKVTQSSRYLVKRTGEKVFLECVQDMDHENMFWYRQDPGLGLRLIYFSYDVKMKEKGDIPEGYSVSREKKERFSLILESASTNQTSMYLCASSLWQGAGVSTEAFFGQGTRLTVV.

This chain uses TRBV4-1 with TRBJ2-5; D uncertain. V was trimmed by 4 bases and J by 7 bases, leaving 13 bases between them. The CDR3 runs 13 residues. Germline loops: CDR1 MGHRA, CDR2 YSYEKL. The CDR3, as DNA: TGCGCCAGCAGCCCCAGTGGAGAGAGGACCCAGTACTTC. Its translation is CASSPSGERTQYF.

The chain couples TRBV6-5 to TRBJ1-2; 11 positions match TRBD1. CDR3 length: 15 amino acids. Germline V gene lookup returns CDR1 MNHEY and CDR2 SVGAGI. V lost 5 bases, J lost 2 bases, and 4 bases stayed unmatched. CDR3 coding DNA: TGTGCCAGCAGTACCCGGGACAGGGGGAACTATGGCTACACCTTC. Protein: CASSTRDRGNYGYTF.

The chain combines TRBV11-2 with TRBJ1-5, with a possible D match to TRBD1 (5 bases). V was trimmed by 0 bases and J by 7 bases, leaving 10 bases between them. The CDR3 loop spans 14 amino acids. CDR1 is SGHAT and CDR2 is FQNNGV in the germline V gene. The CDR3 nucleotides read TGTGCCAGCAGCTTAGAAGCCGACAGACAGCCCCAGCATTTT. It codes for CASSLEADRQPQHF.

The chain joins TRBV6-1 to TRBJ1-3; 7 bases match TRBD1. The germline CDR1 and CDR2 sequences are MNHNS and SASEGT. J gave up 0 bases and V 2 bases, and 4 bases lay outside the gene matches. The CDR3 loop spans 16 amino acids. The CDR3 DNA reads TGTGCCAGCAGTGAAACAGGGGCGAGCTCTGGAAACACCATATATTTT. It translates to CASSETGASSGNTIYF.

CDR3: CSVEDPLEGQGTEKLFF. The CDR3 nucleotides are TGCAGCGTTGAAGACCCATTGGAGGGACAGGGGACCGAAAAACTGTTTTTT. This sequence joins TRBV29-1 and TRBJ1-4, with 10 bases matching TRBD1. CDR1 SQVTM and CDR2 ANQGSEA come from the germline V gene. V lost 0 bases, J lost 8 bases, and 12 bases stayed unmatched. This CDR3 comprises 17 residues.

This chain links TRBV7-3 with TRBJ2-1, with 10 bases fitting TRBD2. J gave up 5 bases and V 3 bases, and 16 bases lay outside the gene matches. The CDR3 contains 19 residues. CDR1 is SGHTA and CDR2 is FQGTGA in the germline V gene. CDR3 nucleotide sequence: TGTGCCAGCAGCTTCCCTGCCGACGATCTAGCGGGAGTCAACAATGAGCAGTTCTTC. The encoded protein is CASSFPADDLAGVNNEQFF.

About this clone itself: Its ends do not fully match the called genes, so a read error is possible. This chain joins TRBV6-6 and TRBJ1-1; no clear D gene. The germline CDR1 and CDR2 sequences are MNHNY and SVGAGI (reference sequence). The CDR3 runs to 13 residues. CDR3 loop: CAERRYMNTEAFF. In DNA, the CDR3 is TGCGCCGAACGAAGATACATGAACACTGAAGCTTTCTTT.

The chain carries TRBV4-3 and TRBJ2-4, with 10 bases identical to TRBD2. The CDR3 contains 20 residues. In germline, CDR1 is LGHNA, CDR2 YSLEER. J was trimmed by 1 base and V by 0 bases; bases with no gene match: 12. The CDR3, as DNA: TGCGCCAGCAGCCAAGATGAATTTTTCGGACTAGCGGATGCCAAAAACATTCAGTACTTC. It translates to CASSQDEFFGLADAKNIQYF.

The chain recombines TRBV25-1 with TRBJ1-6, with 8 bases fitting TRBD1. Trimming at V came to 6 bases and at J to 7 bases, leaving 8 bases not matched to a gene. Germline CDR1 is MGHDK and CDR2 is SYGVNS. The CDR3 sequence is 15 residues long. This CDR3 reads CASRKTGADNSPLHF. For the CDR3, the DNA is TGTGCCAGCAGGAAGACAGGGGCTGACAATTCACCCCTCCACTTT.

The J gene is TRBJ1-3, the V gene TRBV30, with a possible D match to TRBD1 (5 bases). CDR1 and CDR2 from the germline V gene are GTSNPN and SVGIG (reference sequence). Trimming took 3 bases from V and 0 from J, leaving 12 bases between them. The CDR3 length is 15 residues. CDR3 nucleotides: TGTGCCTGGAGGGCAGGGCCGAGCTCTGGAAACACCATATATTTT. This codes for CAWRAGPSSGNTIYF.

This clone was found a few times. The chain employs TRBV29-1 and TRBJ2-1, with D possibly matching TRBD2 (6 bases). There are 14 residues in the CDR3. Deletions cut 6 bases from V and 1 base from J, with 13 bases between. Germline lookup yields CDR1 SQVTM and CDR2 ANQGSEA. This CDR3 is CSVLAEGSYNEQFF. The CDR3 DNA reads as TGCAGCGTCTTAGCGGAGGGATCCTACAATGAGCAGTTCTTC.

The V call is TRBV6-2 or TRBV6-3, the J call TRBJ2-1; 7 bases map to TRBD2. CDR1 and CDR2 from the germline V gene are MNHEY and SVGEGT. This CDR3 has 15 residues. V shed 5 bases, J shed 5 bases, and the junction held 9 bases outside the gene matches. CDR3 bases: TGTGCCAGCAGTCCATCCGGGACTAAAAACAATGAGCAGTTCTTC. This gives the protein CASSPSGTKNNEQFF.

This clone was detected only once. CDR3 residues: CASSQDGMGLAGGYTQYF. The CDR3 DNA reads TGTGCCAGCAGCCAAGACGGAATGGGACTAGCGGGGGGGTATACGCAGTATTTT. The chain has TRBV3-1 (or the pseudogene TRBV3-2) and TRBJ2-3; 16 positions agree with TRBD2. Germline V gene sequence: CDR1 LGHDT, CDR2 YNNKEL (reference sequence). This CDR3 spans 18 amino acids. Unmatched junction bases numbered 7, after V lost 0 bases and J lost 7 bases.

The CDR3 DNA sequence: TGTGCCAGCAACTCCTTTCGGGGACAGGGTTTGAACACTGAAGCTTTCTTT. This encodes CASNSFRGQGLNTEAFF. The gene calls are TRBV11-2 and TRBJ1-1, with 9 bases matching TRBD1. The V segment lost 7 bases and the J segment 0 bases; nucleotides outside the gene matches: 12. CDR1 SGHAT and CDR2 FQNNGV come from the germline V gene. CDR3 length: 17 amino acids.

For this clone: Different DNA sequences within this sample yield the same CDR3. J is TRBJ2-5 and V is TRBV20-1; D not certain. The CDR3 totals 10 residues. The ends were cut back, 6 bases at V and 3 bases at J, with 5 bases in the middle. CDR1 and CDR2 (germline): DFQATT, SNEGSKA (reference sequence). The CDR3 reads CSASKETQYF. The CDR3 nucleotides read TGCAGTGCCTCAAAAGAGACCCAGTACTTC.

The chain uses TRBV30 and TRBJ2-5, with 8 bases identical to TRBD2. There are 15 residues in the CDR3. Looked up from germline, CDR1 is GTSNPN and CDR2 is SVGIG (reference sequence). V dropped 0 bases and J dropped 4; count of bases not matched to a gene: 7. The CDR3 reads CAWSVSSGLRETQYF. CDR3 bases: TGTGCCTGGAGTGTTTCTAGCGGGTTGCGAGAGACCCAGTACTTC.

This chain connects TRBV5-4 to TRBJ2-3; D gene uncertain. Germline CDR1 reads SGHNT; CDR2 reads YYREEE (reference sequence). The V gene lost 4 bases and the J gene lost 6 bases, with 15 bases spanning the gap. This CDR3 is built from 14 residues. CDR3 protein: CASSPGTGRDTQYF. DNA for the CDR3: TGTGCCAGCAGCCCAGGAACCGGCAGGGATACGCAGTATTTT.

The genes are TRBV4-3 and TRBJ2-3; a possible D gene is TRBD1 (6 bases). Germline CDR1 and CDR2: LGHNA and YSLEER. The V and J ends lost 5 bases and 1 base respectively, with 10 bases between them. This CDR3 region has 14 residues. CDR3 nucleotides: TGCGCCAGCAGCAGGAACAGGGGCACAGATACGCAGTATTTT. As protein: CASSRNRGTDTQYF.

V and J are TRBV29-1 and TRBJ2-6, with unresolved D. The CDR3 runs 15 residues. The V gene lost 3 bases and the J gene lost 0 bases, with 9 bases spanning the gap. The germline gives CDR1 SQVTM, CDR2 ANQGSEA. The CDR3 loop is CSVEVVNSGANVLTF. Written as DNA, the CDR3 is TGCAGCGTTGAGGTGGTCAACTCTGGGGCCAACGTCCTGACTTTC. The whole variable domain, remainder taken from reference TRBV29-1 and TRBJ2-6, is SAVISQKPSRDICQRGTSLTIQCQVDSQVTMMFWYRQQPGQSLTLIATANQGSEATYESGFVIDKFPISRPNLTFSTLTVSNMSPEDSSIYLCSVEVVNSGANVLTFGAGSRLTVL.